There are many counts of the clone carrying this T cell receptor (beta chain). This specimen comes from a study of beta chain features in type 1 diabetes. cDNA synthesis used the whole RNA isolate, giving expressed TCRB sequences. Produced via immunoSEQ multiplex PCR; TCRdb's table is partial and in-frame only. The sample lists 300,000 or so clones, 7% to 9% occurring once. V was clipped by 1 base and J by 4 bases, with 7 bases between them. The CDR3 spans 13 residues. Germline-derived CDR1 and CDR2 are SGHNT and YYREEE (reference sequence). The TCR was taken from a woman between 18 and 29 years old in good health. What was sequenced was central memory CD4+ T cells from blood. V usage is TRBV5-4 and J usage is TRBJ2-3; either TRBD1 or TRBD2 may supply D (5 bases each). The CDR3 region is CASSLRDADTQYF. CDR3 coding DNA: TGTGCCAGCAGCTTGAGGGACGCAGATACGCAGTATTTT. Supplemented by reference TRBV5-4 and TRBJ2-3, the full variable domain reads ETGVTQSPTHLIKTRGQQVTLRCSSQSGHNTVSWYQQALGQGPQFIFQYYREEENGRGNFPPRFSGLQFPNYSSELNVNALELDDSALYLCASSLRDADTQYFGPGTRLTVL.